These 31 T cell receptor beta chains originate from one sample sequenced in a study of T cells after yellow fever vaccination. From the 5' RACE reads, TCRdb called clonotypes with MiXCR, one entry per CDR3 protein. This sample carries hundreds of thousands of distinct CDR3 sequences, around 20% of them seen once, and the ten largest clones take about a sixth. Source: PBMCs, taken before the yellow fever booster vaccination. The receptors were gathered from a young man who received the YFV17D yellow fever vaccine.

This chain connects TRBV12-2 to TRBJ1-5. TRBV12-2 is an annotated pseudogene. The CDR3 has 17 amino acids. CDR3 region: CASRPSPEGGKGQPQHF. The DNA for the CDR3 is TGTGCAAGTCGCCCCTCCCCCGAGGGGGGAAAGGGTCAGCCCCAGCATTTT.

This clonotype was seen more than once but under ten times. The chain recombines TRBV25-1 with TRBJ1-1; D gene ambiguous. The V end was cut by 3 bases, the J end by 0 bases, with 8 bases between. The germline V gene encodes CDR1 MGHDK and CDR2 SYGVNS. The CDR3 has 14 amino acids. This CDR3 is CASSDGSMNTEAFF. The CDR3 DNA is TGTGCCAGCAGTGACGGCTCGATGAACACTGAAGCTTTCTTT.

In this sample, this clonotype turned up many times. The chain is built from TRBV15 and TRBJ2-1; a possible D gene is TRBD1 (6 bases). V shed 5 bases and J shed 13 bases, with 15 bases lying between them. The CDR3 totals 12 residues. The germline V gene encodes CDR1 LNHNV and CDR2 YYDKDF (reference sequence). In DNA, the CDR3 is TGTGCCACCAGCGAAGCGGACAGCTCCCAGTTCTTC. Its translation: CATSEADSSQFF.

This clonotype was seen a few times. V usage is TRBV20-1 and J usage is TRBJ1-2; D gene uncertain. CDR1 DFQATT and CDR2 SNEGSKA come from the germline V gene (reference sequence). The V gene lost 8 bases and the J gene lost 2 bases, with 12 bases spanning the gap. CDR3 length equals 12 residues. CDR3 sequence reads: CSSGSRNYGYTF. The CDR3 region has the DNA TGCAGTTCCGGAAGCAGGAACTATGGCTACACCTTC.

The chain is built from TRBV11-2 and TRBJ2-2; D is unresolved. The CDR3 runs to 15 residues. V was clipped by 0 bases and J by 1 base, with 6 bases between them. Germline V gene lookup returns CDR1 SGHAT and CDR2 FQNNGV. The CDR3 DNA sequence: TGTGCCAGCAGCTTAGATTTCGGGAACACCGGGGAGCTGTTTTTT. Translated, it gives CASSLDFGNTGELFF.

The chain uses TRBV6-5 and TRBJ2-7; 7 bases are a match to TRBD2. The CDR3 length is 15 residues. Trimming cost V 0 bases and J 2 bases; bases outside gene matches: 4. The germline V gene has CDR1 MNHEY and CDR2 SVGAGI. The CDR3 loop reads CASSYSAGDAYEQYV. In DNA form, the CDR3 reads TGTGCCAGCAGTTACTCGGCGGGGGACGCCTACGAGCAGTACGTC.

The table lists this clonotype with many counts. The chain joins TRBV12-3 or TRBV12-4 to TRBJ1-1; D is perhaps TRBD1 (5 bases). V lost 6 bases, J lost 1 base, and 12 bases lay in between. The CDR3 consists of 14 residues. CDR3 loop: CASRDSGGNTEAFF. CDR3 DNA sequence: TGTGCCAGCAGAGATTCGGGGGGGAACACTGAAGCTTTCTTT.

This clonotype was recorded a few times. The V and J genes are TRBV7-2 and TRBJ2-1, with TRBD1 matching 8 bases. CDR1 and CDR2 from the germline V gene are SGHTA and FQGNSA. Trimming cost V 5 bases and J 10 bases; bases outside gene matches: 13. CDR3 length equals 15 residues. The CDR3 spells CASSDRQGFPPEQFF. CDR3 sequence (DNA): TGTGCCAGCAGCGACCGACAGGGGTTCCCTCCCGAGCAGTTCTTC.

This clonotype was recorded a few times. In DNA, the CDR3 is TGTGCCAGCAGCAAAGCCCCGGGGGACACTGAAGCTTTCTTT. It yields the protein CASSKAPGDTEAFF. The V and J genes are TRBV21-1 and TRBJ1-1; the D call TRBD1 from the table was never checked on the DNA. TRBV21-1 is listed as a pseudogene. This CDR3 spans 14 amino acids.

This clonotype was found a few times. The gene calls are TRBV6-5 and TRBJ2-5; D might be TRBD2 (5 bases). CDR3 size: 13 residues. The V gene lost 7 bases and the J gene lost 4 bases, with 13 bases spanning the gap. Germline loops: CDR1 MNHEY, CDR2 SVGAGI. CDR3 sequence (DNA): TGTGCCAGCACCTTTTTACGGGGAGAGACCCAGTACTTC. It specifies CASTFLRGETQYF.

This clonotype occurred many times. CDR3 protein: CGGTGGTGNTIYF. The CDR3 DNA reads TGCGGCGGGACAGGGGGCACTGGAAACACCATATATTTT. V is TRBV20-1 and J is TRBJ1-3; 12 positions match TRBD1. The CDR3 covers 13 residues. CDR1 is DFQATT and CDR2 is SNEGSKA in the germline V gene (reference sequence).

This clonotype was seen a few times. The chain links TRBV5-6 to TRBJ2-7; 8 bases fit TRBD1. V trimming: 4 bases; J trimming: 6 bases; junction bases outside the gene matches: 9. CDR3 size: 14 residues. The germline V gene has CDR1 SGHDT and CDR2 YYEEEE. CDR3 protein: CASSLGQGLGEQYV. DNA of the CDR3: TGTGCCAGCAGCCTCGGACAGGGTTTAGGCGAGCAGTACGTC.

This clonotype was counted between two and nine times. The chain recombines TRBV7-8 with TRBJ1-5; D may be TRBD1 (6 bases). The V end was cut by 0 bases, the J end by 5 bases, with 14 bases between. Germline loops: CDR1 SGHVS, CDR2 FQNEAQ. This CDR3 comprises 16 residues. CDR3 nucleotides: TGTGCCAGCAGCTTAGCGAACAGGGTGGTGGATCAGCCCCAGCATTTT. Its protein is CASSLANRVVDQPQHF. Full variable domain (remainder filled in from reference TRBV7-8 and TRBJ1-5): GAGVSQSPRYKVAKRGQDVALRCDPISGHVSLFWYQQALGQGPEFLTYFQNEAQLDKSGLPSDRFFAERPEGSVSTLKIQRTQQEDSAVYLCASSLANRVVDQPQHFGDGTRLSIL.

J is TRBJ2-1 and V is TRBV5-6; TRBD1 is a possible D gene (6 bases). Trimming shortened V by 4 bases and J by 12 bases, and 14 bases separated the two germline ends. CDR3 size: 12 residues. Germline CDR1 SGHDT, CDR2 YYEEEE. CDR3 protein: CASSQWGQAQFF. As DNA, the CDR3 is TGTGCCAGCAGCCAATGGGGGCAGGCGCAGTTCTTC. Combining the CDR3 with reference TRBV5-6 and TRBJ2-1 gives the whole variable domain DAGVTQSPTHLIKTRGQQVTLRCSPKSGHDTVSWYQQALGQGPQFIFQYYEEEERQRGNFPDRFSGHQFPNYSSELNVNALLLGDSALYLCASSQWGQAQFFGPGTRLTVL.

The sample holds many counts of this clonotype. CDR3 nucleotides: TGTGCCAGCCCTAAGGGGGCCTACGAGCAGTACGTC. Translating gives CASPKGAYEQYV. The chain recombines TRBV7-8 with TRBJ2-7; TRBD1 might be the D (6 bases). Germline assignment: CDR1 SGHVS and CDR2 FQNEAQ. This CDR3 region has 12 residues. V lost 8 bases and J lost 2, with 10 bases in between.

The chain has TRBV7-8 and TRBJ1-3; D is ambiguous. V was shortened by 3 bases and J by 3 bases, with 12 bases between the two germline ends. This CDR3 contains 15 residues. Germline V gives CDR1 SGHVS, CDR2 FQNEAQ. The CDR3 DNA sequence: TGTGCCAGCAGCTTTACTGTCTACGATGGAAACACCATATATTTT. It specifies CASSFTVYDGNTIYF. Based on the CDR3 plus reference TRBV7-8 and TRBJ1-3, the full variable domain is GAGVSQSPRYKVAKRGQDVALRCDPISGHVSLFWYQQALGQGPEFLTYFQNEAQLDKSGLPSDRFFAERPEGSVSTLKIQRTQQEDSAVYLCASSFTVYDGNTIYFGEGSWLTVV.

The chain couples TRBV20-1 to TRBJ1-1; D remains unclear. The germline gives CDR1 DFQATT, CDR2 SNEGSKA (reference sequence). Trimming took off 0 bases at V and 5 bases at J, with 4 bases between the two ends. The CDR3 consists of 11 residues. For the CDR3, the DNA is TGCAGTGCTAGAGATGAGACTGAAGCTTTCTTT. This gives the protein CSARDETEAFF.

This rearrangement joins TRBV20-1 to TRBJ1-2; weak D call: TRBD1 (6 bases). The CDR3 extends over 14 amino acids. Trimming cost V 7 bases and J 2 bases, with 17 bases left between them. CDR1 is DFQATT and CDR2 is SNEGSKA in the germline V gene (reference sequence). CDR3 sequence (DNA): TGCAGTGAGTTCCGGGCAGGGGACAACTATGGCTACACCTTC. Translating gives CSEFRAGDNYGYTF.

The CDR3 DNA is TGCGCCAGCAGCTTTACAGGGGGTAGCGATGAGCAGTTCTTC. This codes for CASSFTGGSDEQFF. The chain recombines TRBV5-1 with TRBJ2-1, with 8 bases that match TRBD1. J was trimmed by 8 bases and V by 2 bases; bases with no gene match: 6. This CDR3 is built from 14 residues. Per germline, CDR1 SGHRS and CDR2 YFSETQ. Filled out from reference TRBV5-1 and TRBJ2-1, the complete variable domain reads KAGVTQTPRYLIKTRGQQVTLSCSPISGHRSVSWYQQTPGQGLQFLFEYFSETQRNKGNFPGRFSGRQFSNSRSEMNVSTLELGDSALYLCASSFTGGSDEQFFGPGTRLTVL.

This chain connects TRBV12-3 or TRBV12-4 to TRBJ1-4; weak D call: TRBD1 (6 bases). The CDR3 has 15 amino acids. V shed 3 bases and J shed 7 bases, with 15 bases lying between them. This CDR3 reads CASSFGGQRGEKLFF. CDR3 bases: TGTGCCAGCAGTTTCGGGGGGCAGCGGGGTGAAAAACTGTTTTTT.

The chain is built from TRBV6-5 and TRBJ1-2; D remains ambiguous. V lost 9 bases and J lost 3, with 17 bases in between. The V gene's germline CDR1 is MNHEY and CDR2 SVGAGI. This CDR3 comprises 14 residues. The CDR3 region is CASSIAPADYGYTF. DNA for the CDR3: TGTGCCAGTTCGATCGCACCGGCGGACTATGGCTACACCTTC.

This clonotype appeared many times. The V and J genes are TRBV5-1 and TRBJ1-1; D gene uncertain. CDR3 length: 14 residues. The V and J ends lost 3 bases and 1 base respectively, with 10 bases between them. Germline V gene data show CDR1 as SGHRS and CDR2 as YFSETQ. The CDR3 coding sequence is TGCGCCAGCAGCTCGGCGGCATCGAACACTGAAGCTTTCTTT. Translation: CASSSAASNTEAFF.

The sample holds a few counts of this clonotype. The rearrangement joins TRBV20-1 to TRBJ2-3; D is unresolved. CDR3 length: 13 amino acids. CDR1 is DFQATT, CDR2 SNEGSKA, per germline (reference sequence). The V end was cut by 1 base, the J end by 2 bases, with 7 bases between. CDR3 sequence: CSARGADTDTQYF. CDR3 DNA sequence: TGCAGTGCTAGAGGCGCGGACACAGATACGCAGTATTTT.

This clonotype was seen at least ten times. CDR3 bases: TGCAGTGCCCGGGACAGGATGACCTACGAGCAGTACTTC. This sequence encodes CSARDRMTYEQYF. The V gene is TRBV20-1, the J gene TRBJ2-7; 8 positions agree with TRBD1. Per the germline V gene, CDR1 is DFQATT and CDR2 is SNEGSKA (reference sequence). Trimming at V came to 6 bases and at J to 2 bases, leaving 6 bases not matched to a gene. The CDR3 spans 13 residues.

This clonotype was counted a single time. The chain recombines TRBV24-1 with TRBJ2-1; 8 bases match TRBD2. The CDR3 contains 14 residues. V lost 6 bases, J lost 3 bases, and 3 bases stayed unmatched. CDR1 and CDR2 (germline): KGHDR, SFDVKD. The CDR3 loop reads CATSRSGGYNEQFF. The DNA for the CDR3 is TGTGCCACCAGTAGGAGCGGGGGCTACAATGAGCAGTTCTTC.

V gene TRBV6-5 combines with J gene TRBJ1-2; possibly TRBD1 for D (6 bases). The germline CDR1 and CDR2 sequences are MNHEY and SVGAGI. V lost 4 bases and J 2 bases, leaving 20 bases between the germline ends. This CDR3 is built from 17 residues. The CDR3 sequence: CASSFLGRGPSNYGYTF. CDR3 DNA sequence: TGTGCCAGCAGTTTTTTGGGCAGGGGCCCCTCAAACTATGGCTACACCTTC.

This clonotype was picked up a small number of times. CDR3 region: CASSLSGQGRWGYGYTF. CDR3 sequence (DNA): TGTGCCAGCAGTTTATCGGGACAGGGACGGTGGGGCTATGGCTACACCTTC. V gene TRBV27 combines with J gene TRBJ1-2, with 9 positions matching TRBD1. The CDR3 is 17 amino acids. The germline CDR1 and CDR2 sequences are MNHEY and SMNVEV (reference sequence). V was clipped by 0 bases and J by 4 bases; unmatched bases: 9.

This clonotype was seen at least ten times. The rearrangement uses TRBV29-1 and TRBJ2-4; D perhaps matches TRBD1 (6 bases). CDR1 and CDR2 from the germline V gene are SQVTM and ANQGSEA. V lost 3 bases, J lost 4 bases, and 10 bases lay in between. CDR3 size: 13 residues. Here the CDR3 DNA reads TGCAGCGTTGAGAGGGACACTAAAAACATTCAGTACTTC. It specifies CSVERDTKNIQYF.

The J gene is TRBJ2-5, the V gene TRBV11-2, with 9 bases lining up with TRBD2. The CDR3 contains 15 residues. J gave up 1 base and V 3 bases, and 3 bases lay outside the gene matches. Germline lookup yields CDR1 SGHAT and CDR2 FQNNGV. The CDR3 spells CASSLERGAQETQYF. The CDR3 nucleotides are TGTGCCAGCAGCTTGGAGCGGGGGGCCCAAGAGACCCAGTACTTC.

This chain joins TRBV9 and TRBJ1-6, with 11 bases fitting TRBD1. CDR1 SGDLS and CDR2 YYNGEE come from the germline V gene. This CDR3 region has 16 residues. V shed 3 bases, J shed 4 bases, and the junction held 3 bases outside the gene matches. CDR3 in amino acids: CASSDRDRGYNSPLHF. CDR3 in DNA: TGTGCCAGCAGCGACCGGGACAGGGGGTATAATTCACCCCTCCACTTT.

As concerns this clonotype: This may be a read error: a much more frequent sequence differs by one nucleotide. The V call is TRBV3-1, the J call TRBJ2-1; 10 bases are a match to TRBD2. From germline, CDR1 is LGHDT and CDR2 YNNKEL (reference sequence). V trimming: 5 bases; J trimming: 4 bases; junction bases outside the gene matches: 2. The CDR3 is made up of 14 amino acids. The CDR3 region has the DNA TGTGCCAGCAGCATTAGCGGGGGGTACAATGAGCAGTTCTTC. It translates to CASSISGGYNEQFF.